The 17 T cell receptor beta chains below all came from one sample that was sequenced in a study of T cell responses to AZD1222 COVID-19 vaccine. Some clones are missing from TCRdb's copy, which holds only in-frame ones; the method was immunoSEQ multiplex PCR. The sample includes 95,000 to 150,000 clones, roughly 84% of them seen just once. The sequencing here drew on peripheral blood, taken on day 0 of AZD1222 vaccination. These receptors originate from an adult in good health.

This chain's CDR3 is CASSLTGIGYGYTF. The DNA for the CDR3 is TGTGCCAGCAGTTTAACGGGAATTGGGTATGGCTACACCTTC. The chain combines TRBV27 with TRBJ1-2, with D unclear. The CDR3 totals 14 residues. The germline V and J ends were trimmed by 2 bases and 5 bases, with 12 bases remaining between them. Germline CDR1 MNHEY, CDR2 SMNVEV (reference sequence).

The rearrangement links TRBV4-2 to TRBJ1-5, with a possible D match to TRBD1 (6 bases). This CDR3 spans 16 amino acids. Trimming left V 8 bases short and J 0 bases short, with 17 bases between. Germline lookup yields CDR1 LGHNA and CDR2 YNFKEQ. The CDR3 bases are TGTGCCAGCTCAGCCGAACAGGGAAATAGCAATCAGCCCCAGCATTTT. It encodes CASSAEQGNSNQPQHF.

CDR3 residues: CASSPLTGGPEDKQFF. CDR3 in DNA: TGTGCCAGCAGCCCACTGACAGGGGGACCCGAGGACAAGCAGTTCTTC. V usage is TRBV5-5 and J usage is TRBJ2-1; 9 bases align to TRBD1. This CDR3 region has 16 residues. The trim removed 4 bases at V and 11 bases at J, leaving 16 bases unmatched. The V gene's germline CDR1 is SGHKS and CDR2 YYEKEE (reference sequence). The variable domain in full, completed from reference TRBV5-5 and TRBJ2-1, reads DAGVTQSPTHLIKTRGQQVTLRCSPISGHKSVSWYQQVLGQGPQFIFQYYEKEERGRGNFPDRFSARQFPNYSSELNVNALLLGDSALYLCASSPLTGGPEDKQFFGPGTRLTVL.

The chain carries TRBV7-9 and TRBJ1-2, with unresolved D. V lost 5 bases and J lost 4, with 20 bases in between. Germline V lookup: CDR1 SEHNR, CDR2 FQNEAQ (reference sequence). The CDR3 is 16 residues long. The CDR3 DNA is TGTGCCAGCAGCCCCCTGACCAATCGGTACGTCTATGGCTACACCTTC. Protein: CASSPLTNRYVYGYTF.

Worth noting for this clone: Other DNA sequences in this specimen translate into the identical CDR3. This sequence joins TRBV11-3 and TRBJ2-7, with D uncertain. Deletions cut 1 base from V and 4 bases from J, with 2 bases between. This CDR3 has 11 amino acids. In germline, CDR1 is SGHNT, CDR2 YENEEA. CDR3: CASSLAYEQYF. The CDR3 nucleotides read TGTGCCAGCAGCTTAGCTTACGAGCAGTACTTC.

J is TRBJ2-5 and V is TRBV9, with D possibly being TRBD2 (6 bases). Germline lookup yields CDR1 SGDLS and CDR2 YYNGEE. The CDR3 consists of 15 residues. V gave up 4 bases and J gave up 5 bases, with 18 bases separating them. The CDR3 reads CASSPRGVEGETQYF. For the CDR3, the DNA is TGTGCCAGCAGCCCCCGAGGTGTGGAGGGGGAGACCCAGTACTTC. The full variable domain, in which reference TRBV9 and TRBJ2-5 provide the parts outside the CDR3, is DSGVTQTPKHLITATGQRVTLRCSPRSGDLSVYWYQQSLDQGLQFLIQYYNGEERAKGNILERFSAQQFPDLHSELNLSSLELGDSALYFCASSPRGVEGETQYFGPGTRLLVL.

A single count supports this clone. The V gene is TRBV11-3, the J gene TRBJ2-1; 11 nucleotides agree with TRBD2. Per the germline V gene, CDR1 is SGHNT and CDR2 is YENEEA. The V gene end was trimmed by 2 bases and the J gene end by 8 bases; junction bases not matched to a gene: 8. The CDR3 runs to 16 residues. The CDR3 DNA is TGTGCCAGCAGCTTACTTACTAGCGGGAGAACGCATGAGCAGTTCTTC. It specifies CASSLLTSGRTHEQFF.

The count of this clone is one. The CDR3 DNA sequence: TGCGCCAGCAGTCGAACAGGGGAGCTTGCCTATAATTCACCCCTCCACTTT. It translates to CASSRTGELAYNSPLHF. This sequence joins TRBV4-3 and TRBJ1-6; 7 bases align to TRBD1. This CDR3 spans 17 amino acids. Germline V lookup: CDR1 LGHNA, CDR2 YSLEER. Trimming took 6 bases from V and 2 from J; bases not matched to a gene: 10.

The CDR3 sequence: CASSITGEGYEQYF. The CDR3 nucleotides read TGTGCCAGTAGTATCACAGGGGAAGGCTACGAGCAGTACTTC. V usage is TRBV19 and J usage is TRBJ2-7, with 7 bases that match TRBD1. The V gene's germline CDR1 is LNHDA and CDR2 SQIVND (reference sequence). This CDR3 spans 14 amino acids. V shed 3 bases and J 3 bases; nucleotides not matched to a gene: 5. The entire variable domain, with the rest obtained from reference TRBV19 and TRBJ2-7, is as follows: DGGITQSPKYLFRKEGQNVTLSCEQNLNHDAMYWYRQDPGQGLRLIYYSQIVNDFQKGDIAEGYSVSREKKESFPLTVTSAQKNPTAFYLCASSITGEGYEQYFGPGTRLTVT.

The rearrangement links TRBV9 to TRBJ1-2; D call uncertain. With 0 bases removed from V and 3 bases from J, the gap between germline ends came to 12 bases. The CDR3 is made up of 15 amino acids. Germline assignment: CDR1 SGDLS and CDR2 YYNGEE. In nucleotides, the CDR3 is TGTGCCAGCAGCGTAGCTGATAGGTATGACTATGGCTACACCTTC. It encodes CASSVADRYDYGYTF.

The gene calls are TRBV11-2 and TRBJ1-2, with a possible D match to TRBD1 (6 bases). Germline V gives CDR1 SGHAT, CDR2 FQNNGV. The germline V and J ends were trimmed by 3 bases and 5 bases, with 16 bases remaining between them. CDR3 size: 15 residues. CDR3 residues: CASSLATTTGYGYTF. CDR3 coding DNA: TGTGCCAGCAGCTTGGCTACCACGACAGGTTATGGCTACACCTTC.

J is TRBJ2-7 and V is TRBV28; TRBD1 agrees at 7 bases. The germline CDR1 and CDR2 sequences are MDHEN and SYDVKM. This CDR3 contains 18 residues. The ends lost 5 bases at V and 0 bases at J; junction bases unmatched: 16. This CDR3 reads CASSALASNWDSSYEQYF. CDR3 coding DNA: TGTGCCAGCAGTGCATTGGCCTCTAACTGGGACAGCTCCTACGAGCAGTACTTC.

The chain has TRBV6-2 or TRBV6-3 and TRBJ2-6; D tentatively reads TRBD1 or TRBD2 (5 bases each). Germline V gene lookup returns CDR1 MNHEY and CDR2 SVGEGT. V gave up 1 base and J gave up 5 bases, with 12 bases separating them. The CDR3 length is 16 residues. The CDR3 here is CASSYWDGSWANVLTF. The CDR3 DNA reads as TGTGCCAGCAGTTACTGGGACGGGTCTTGGGCCAACGTCCTGACTTTC.

The chain uses TRBV2 and TRBJ2-2, with 9 bases identical to TRBD2. The CDR3 covers 16 residues. CDR1 is SNHLY and CDR2 is FYNNEI in the germline V gene. Germline trimming cut 3 bases from V and 4 bases from J; bases unmatched to any gene: 6. The CDR3 is CASSDRRGGTTGELFF. The CDR3 nucleotides are TGTGCCAGCAGTGACCGGCGGGGGGGGACCACCGGGGAGCTGTTTTTT.

The chain couples TRBV4-3 to TRBJ2-2; tentatively, D is TRBD2 (5 bases). V lost 6 bases and J lost 5, with 19 bases in between. This CDR3 is 16 amino acids long. Germline loops: CDR1 LGHNA, CDR2 YSLEER. In DNA form, the CDR3 reads TGCGCCAGCAGACATTCCCAGCGGCACTCGACCGGGGAGCTGTTTTTT. Its translation: CASRHSQRHSTGELFF.

The J gene is TRBJ1-6, the V gene TRBV29-1; TRBD1 is a possible D gene (6 bases). Germline V gene sequence: CDR1 SQVTM, CDR2 ANQGSEA. V dropped 7 bases and J dropped 5 bases, with 15 bases sitting between them. The CDR3 runs 14 residues. The CDR3 DNA is TGCAGCGCCAAAGACTCAGGGGATAATTCACCCCTCCACTTT. Residues: CSAKDSGDNSPLHF.

This chain connects TRBV5-1 to TRBJ2-1; D remains ambiguous. The CDR3 has 15 residues. Trimming took 4 bases from V and 2 from J, leaving 13 bases between them. Germline CDR1 and CDR2: SGHRS and YFSETQ. The CDR3 loop is CASSPYLSTYNEQFF. The CDR3 DNA is TGCGCCAGCAGCCCCTATCTTTCGACCTACAATGAGCAGTTCTTC.